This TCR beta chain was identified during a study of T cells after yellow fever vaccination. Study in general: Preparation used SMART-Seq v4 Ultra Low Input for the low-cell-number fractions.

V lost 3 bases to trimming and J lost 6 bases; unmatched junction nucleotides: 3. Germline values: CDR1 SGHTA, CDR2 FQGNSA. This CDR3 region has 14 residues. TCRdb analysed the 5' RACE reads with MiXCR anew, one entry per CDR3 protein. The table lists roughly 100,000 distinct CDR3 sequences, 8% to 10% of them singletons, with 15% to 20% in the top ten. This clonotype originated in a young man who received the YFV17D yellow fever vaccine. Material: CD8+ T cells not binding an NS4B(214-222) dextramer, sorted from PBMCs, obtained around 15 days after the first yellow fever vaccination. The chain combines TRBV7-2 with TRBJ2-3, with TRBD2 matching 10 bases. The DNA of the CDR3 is TGTGCCAGCAGCTTTCTAGCGGGGGCTGATACGCAGTATTTT. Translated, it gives CASSFLAGADTQYF.